This T cell receptor beta chain is drawn from a study of cytomegalovirus exposure and HLA in healthy donors. Study-level findings and limits: Researchers left out some V segments, among them TRBV6-2 and TRBV6-3, as indistinguishable.

This clone was seen once. No antigen is known for it. In the PCR, 60 Vbeta and 13 Jbeta primers were used. Sequencing was performed with immunoSEQ multiplex PCR; in TCRdb, only in-frame clones are kept and a portion is missing. The table has 60,000 to 70,000 clones, roughly 69% seen once. V was pared by 5 bases and J by 8 bases, with 8 bases of the junction left unmatched. In germline, CDR1 is MDHEN, CDR2 SYDVKM. The CDR3 is 15 residues long. Healthy bone marrow donors formed the donor group. The material sequenced was PBMCs. The source is a woman aged 45-65 years in good health and CMV-seronegative. The chain combines TRBV28 with TRBJ2-1; TRBD2 agrees at 11 bases. CDR3 coding DNA: TGTGCCAGCAGTCCACTAGCGGGAGTTGACGATGAGCAGTTCTTC. This codes for CASSPLAGVDDEQFF.